This T cell receptor (beta chain) was observed in a study of monozygotic twins with inflammatory bowel disease. Study-wide findings and caveats: Whereas healthy co-twins had higher TCRbeta diversity (inverse Simpson), IBD patients had lower diversity. Patient repertoires may carry noise from differing immunosuppressive treatments.

It was from whole blood, with no T cell sorting, that total RNA was isolated. The CDR3 has 15 amino acids. Germline values: CDR1 SGHRS, CDR2 YFSETQ. A remark on this clonotype: Its antigen is as yet unknown.

TCRalpha and TCRbeta cDNA was put through two nested PCRs of roughly 15 and 9 cycles. TCRdb reprocessed the 5' RACE reads and keeps a single row for each CDR3 protein, giving no DNA. This sample contains approximately 420,000 distinct CDR3 sequences. The TCR sequence derives from a human donor with ulcerative colitis or Crohn's disease, or a healthy co-twin of an affected twin (not recorded which). The chain has TRBV5-1 and TRBJ1-1; the D gene TCRdb calls, TRBD1, cannot be checked with no DNA. The sequenced sample was blood. The chain's CDR3 is CASSPRQGGFTEAFF. Using reference TRBV5-1 and TRBJ1-1 for the parts outside the CDR3, the full variable domain is KAGVTQTPRYLIKTRGQQVTLSCSPISGHRSVSWYQQTPGQGLQFLFEYFSETQRNKGNFPGRFSGRQFSNSRSEMNVSTLELGDSALYLCASSPRQGGFTEAFFGQGTRLTVV.